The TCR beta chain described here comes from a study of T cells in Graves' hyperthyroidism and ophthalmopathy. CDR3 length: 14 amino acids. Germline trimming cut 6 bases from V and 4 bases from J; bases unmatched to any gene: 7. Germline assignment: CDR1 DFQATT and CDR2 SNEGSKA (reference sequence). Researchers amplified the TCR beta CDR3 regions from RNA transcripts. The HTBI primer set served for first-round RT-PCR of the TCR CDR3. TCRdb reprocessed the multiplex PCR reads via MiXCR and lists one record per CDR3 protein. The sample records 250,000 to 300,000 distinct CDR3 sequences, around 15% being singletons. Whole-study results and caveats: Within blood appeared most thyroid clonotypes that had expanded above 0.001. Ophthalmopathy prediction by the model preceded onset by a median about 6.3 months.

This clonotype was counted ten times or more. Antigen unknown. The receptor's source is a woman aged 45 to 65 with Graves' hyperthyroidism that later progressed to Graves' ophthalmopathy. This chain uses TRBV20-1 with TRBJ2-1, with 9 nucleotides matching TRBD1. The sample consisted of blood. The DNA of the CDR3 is TGCAGTGCCCAGGAGACAGGGGGGTACAATGAGCAGTTCTTC. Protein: CSAQETGGYNEQFF.